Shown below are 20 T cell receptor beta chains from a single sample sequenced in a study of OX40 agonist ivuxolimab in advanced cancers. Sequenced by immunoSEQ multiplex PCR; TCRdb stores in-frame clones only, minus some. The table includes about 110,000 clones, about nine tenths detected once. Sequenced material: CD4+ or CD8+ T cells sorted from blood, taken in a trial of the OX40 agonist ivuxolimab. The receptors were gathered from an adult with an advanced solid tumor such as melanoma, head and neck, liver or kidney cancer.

CDR3 in amino acids: CASSLEGDSPLHF. The DNA for the CDR3 is TGTGCCAGCAGCTTAGAAGGGGATTCACCCCTCCACTTT. The chain uses TRBV7-9 and TRBJ1-6, with D maybe TRBD1 (5 bases). CDR3 length: 13 residues. Trimming took off 1 base at V and 8 bases at J, with 6 bases between the two ends. The germline V gene has CDR1 SEHNR and CDR2 FQNEAQ (reference sequence).

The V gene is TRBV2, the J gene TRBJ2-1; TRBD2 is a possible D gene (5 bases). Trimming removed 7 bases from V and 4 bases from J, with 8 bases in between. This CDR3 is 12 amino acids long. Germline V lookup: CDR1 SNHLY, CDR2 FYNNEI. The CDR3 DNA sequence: TGTGCCAGCACGGCGGGTTACAATGAGCAGTTCTTC. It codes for CASTAGYNEQFF.

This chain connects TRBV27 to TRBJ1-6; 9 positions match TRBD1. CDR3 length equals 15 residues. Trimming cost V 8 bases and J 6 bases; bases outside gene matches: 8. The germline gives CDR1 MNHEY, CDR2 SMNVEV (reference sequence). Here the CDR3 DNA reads TGTGCCAGCGGACCCACAGGGGGCCGTAATTCACCCCTCCACTTT. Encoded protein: CASGPTGGRNSPLHF.

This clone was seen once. DNA for the CDR3: TGCGCCAGCAGCTTCCTCGGGGTGACAGGGGGCTGGGACGAGCAGTACTTC. Translation gives CASSFLGVTGGWDEQYF. The gene calls are TRBV5-1 and TRBJ2-7; TRBD1 agrees at 10 bases. Germline assignment: CDR1 SGHRS and CDR2 YFSETQ. The J segment lost 5 bases and the V segment lost 2 bases, leaving 13 bases of the junction unmatched. CDR3 length: 17 residues.

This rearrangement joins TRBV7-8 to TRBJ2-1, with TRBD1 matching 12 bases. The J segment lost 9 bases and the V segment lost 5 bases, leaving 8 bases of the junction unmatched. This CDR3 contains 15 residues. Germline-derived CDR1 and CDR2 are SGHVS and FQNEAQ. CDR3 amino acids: CASSPGGTGGSEQFF. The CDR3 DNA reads TGTGCCAGCAGCCCGGGCGGGACAGGGGGCAGTGAGCAGTTCTTC.

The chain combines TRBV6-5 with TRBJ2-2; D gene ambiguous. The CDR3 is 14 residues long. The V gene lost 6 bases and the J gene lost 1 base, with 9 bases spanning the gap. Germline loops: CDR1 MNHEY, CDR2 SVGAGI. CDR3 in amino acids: CASRLERNTGELFF. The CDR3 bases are TGTGCCAGCAGGTTAGAGAGGAACACCGGGGAGCTGTTTTTT.

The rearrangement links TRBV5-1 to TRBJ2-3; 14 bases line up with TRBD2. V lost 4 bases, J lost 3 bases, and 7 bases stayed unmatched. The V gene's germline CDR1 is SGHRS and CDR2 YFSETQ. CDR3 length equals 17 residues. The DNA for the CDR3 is TGCGCCAGCAGCATCGGGACTAGCGGGAGCAGGACAGATACGCAGTATTTT. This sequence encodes CASSIGTSGSRTDTQYF.

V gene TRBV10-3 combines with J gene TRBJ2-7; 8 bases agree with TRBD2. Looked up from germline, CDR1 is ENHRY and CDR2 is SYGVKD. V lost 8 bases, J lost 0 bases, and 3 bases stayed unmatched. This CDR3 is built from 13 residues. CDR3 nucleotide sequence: TGTGCCATCTTAGCGGGGTCCTCCTACGAGCAGTACTTC. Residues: CAILAGSSYEQYF.

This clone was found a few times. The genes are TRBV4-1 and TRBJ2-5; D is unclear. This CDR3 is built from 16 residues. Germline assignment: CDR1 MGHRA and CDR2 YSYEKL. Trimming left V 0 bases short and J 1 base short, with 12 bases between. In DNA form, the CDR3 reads TGCGCCAGCAGCCAAGAGGTCGTGGCGATCCAAGAGACCCAGTACTTC. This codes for CASSQEVVAIQETQYF.

The CDR3 spells CASKRGEGGNYGYTF. The CDR3 DNA is TGTGCCAGCAAGAGAGGAGAGGGGGGTAACTATGGCTACACCTTC. The chain recombines TRBV6-5 with TRBJ1-2; maybe TRBD1 (6 bases). Between the trimmed V and J ends, which lost 7 bases and 1 base, there was a span of 16 bases. CDR1 MNHEY and CDR2 SVGAGI come from the germline V gene. The CDR3 sequence is 15 residues long.

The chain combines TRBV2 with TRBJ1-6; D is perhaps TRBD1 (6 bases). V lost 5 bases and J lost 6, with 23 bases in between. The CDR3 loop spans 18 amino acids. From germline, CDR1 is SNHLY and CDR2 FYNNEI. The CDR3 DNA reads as TGTGCCAGCAGTCAATGGGCCTGGGGGGCAGGAGTTAATTCACCCCTCCACTTT. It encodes CASSQWAWGAGVNSPLHF.

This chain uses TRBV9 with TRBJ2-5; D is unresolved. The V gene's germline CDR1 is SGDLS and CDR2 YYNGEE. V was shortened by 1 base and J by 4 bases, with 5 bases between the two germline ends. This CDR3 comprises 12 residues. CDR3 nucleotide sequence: TGTGCCAGCAGCGTAATGGCAGAGACCCAGTACTTC. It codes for CASSVMAETQYF.

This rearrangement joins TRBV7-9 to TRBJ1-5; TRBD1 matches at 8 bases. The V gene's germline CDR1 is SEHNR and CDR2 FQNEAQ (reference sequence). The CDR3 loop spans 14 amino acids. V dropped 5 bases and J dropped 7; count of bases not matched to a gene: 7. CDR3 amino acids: CASSIQGGEQPQHF. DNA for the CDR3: TGTGCCAGCAGCATACAGGGGGGGGAACAGCCCCAGCATTTT.

The CDR3 spells CASTKGVTTDSPLHF. CDR3 sequence (DNA): TGTGCCAGCACCAAGGGGGTTACCACAGATTCACCCCTCCACTTT. This chain joins TRBV7-2 and TRBJ1-6; tentatively, D is TRBD1 (6 bases). This CDR3 comprises 15 residues. Germline CDR1 SGHTA, CDR2 FQGNSA. V lost 7 bases, J lost 8 bases, and 18 bases lay in between.

The CDR3, as DNA: TGTGCCACCCGAAGAGGTTCCAATCAGCCCCAGCATTTT. Translating gives CATRRGSNQPQHF. This chain uses TRBV10-3 with TRBJ1-5, with unresolved D. Germline loops: CDR1 ENHRY, CDR2 SYGVKD. V lost 10 bases, J lost 3 bases, and 13 bases lay in between. The CDR3 consists of 13 residues.

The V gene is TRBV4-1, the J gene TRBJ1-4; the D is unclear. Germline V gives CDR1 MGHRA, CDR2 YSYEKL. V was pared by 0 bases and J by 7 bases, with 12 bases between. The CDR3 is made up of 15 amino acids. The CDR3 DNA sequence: TGCGCCAGCAGCCAAGAAGCTGTCGCGATTGAAAAACTGTTTTTT. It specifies CASSQEAVAIEKLFF.

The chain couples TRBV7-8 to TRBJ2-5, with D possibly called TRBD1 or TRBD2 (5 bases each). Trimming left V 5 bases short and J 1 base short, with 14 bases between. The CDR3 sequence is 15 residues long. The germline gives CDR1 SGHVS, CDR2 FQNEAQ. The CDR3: CASSTGLAAQETQYF. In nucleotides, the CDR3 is TGTGCCAGCAGCACAGGACTCGCAGCCCAAGAGACCCAGTACTTC.

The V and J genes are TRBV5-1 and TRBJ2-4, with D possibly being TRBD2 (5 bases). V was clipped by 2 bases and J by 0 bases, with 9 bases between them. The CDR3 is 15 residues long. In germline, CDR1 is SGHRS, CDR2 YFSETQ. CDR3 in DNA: TGCGCCAGCAGCTTCGGGATACTAGCCAAAAACATTCAGTACTTC. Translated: CASSFGILAKNIQYF.

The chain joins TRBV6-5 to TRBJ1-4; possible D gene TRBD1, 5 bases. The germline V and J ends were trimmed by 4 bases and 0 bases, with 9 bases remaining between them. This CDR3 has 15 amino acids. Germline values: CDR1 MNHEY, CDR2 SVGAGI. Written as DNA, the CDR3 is TGTGCCAGCAGTTGGAGACAGTCAACTAATGAAAAACTGTTTTTT. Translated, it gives CASSWRQSTNEKLFF.

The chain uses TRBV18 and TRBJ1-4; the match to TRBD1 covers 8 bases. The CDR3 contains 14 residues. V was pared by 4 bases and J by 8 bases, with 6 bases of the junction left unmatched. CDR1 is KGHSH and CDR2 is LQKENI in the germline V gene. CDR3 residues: CASSLDRVQEKLFF. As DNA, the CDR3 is TGTGCCAGCTCACTGGACAGGGTTCAAGAAAAACTGTTTTTT.